Sequencing of this TCR beta chain was carried out in a study of metastatic and nonmetastatic thyroid tumors. Whole-study context: Repertoire comparison spanned blood and tumor or nodule tissue of malignant and benign thyroid patients.

Source study methods: A distant-metastasis classifier for papillary thyroid cancer was built using CDR3 differences across clinicopathological groups. TCRdb reassembled clones from the PCR reads with MiXCR. TCRdb's processing, not the study's, gives the V and J calls here. Of approximately 12,000 clones listed, roughly 31% are singletons. No treatment had been given to any patient before thyroid surgery. Study outcomes and limitations: Significantly higher TCR beta diversity was reportedly seen in malignant thyroid tumors than benign nodules, in blood and tumor.

In germline, CDR1 is MNHEY, CDR2 SMNVEV (reference sequence). CDR3 length: 13 amino acids. V shed 6 bases, J shed 6 bases, and the junction held 4 bases outside the gene matches. This clone was detected only a few times. The antigen is unknown. The gene calls are TRBV27 and TRBJ2-7; 11 nucleotides line up with TRBD1. Sequencing input: tumor tissue. This clonotype was sampled from a male donor with papillary thyroid cancer or a benign thyroid nodule (not recorded which). Some clones in this sample may be carry-over from other donors' samples. This chain's CDR3 is CASRWTGGAEQYF. The CDR3 coding sequence is TGTGCCAGCAGGTGGACAGGGGGCGCCGAGCAGTACTTC.